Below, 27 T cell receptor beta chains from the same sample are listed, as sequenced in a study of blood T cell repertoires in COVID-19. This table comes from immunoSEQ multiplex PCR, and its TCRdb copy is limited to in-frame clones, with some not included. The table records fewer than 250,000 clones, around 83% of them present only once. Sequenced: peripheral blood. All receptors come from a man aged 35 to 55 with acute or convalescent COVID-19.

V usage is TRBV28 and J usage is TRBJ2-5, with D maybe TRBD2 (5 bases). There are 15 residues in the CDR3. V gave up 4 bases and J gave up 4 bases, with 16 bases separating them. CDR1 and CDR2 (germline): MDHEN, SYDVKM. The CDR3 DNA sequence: TGTGCCAGCAGTTCCGAGGAAGGGAGAACAGAGACCCAGTACTTC. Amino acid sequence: CASSSEEGRTETQYF.

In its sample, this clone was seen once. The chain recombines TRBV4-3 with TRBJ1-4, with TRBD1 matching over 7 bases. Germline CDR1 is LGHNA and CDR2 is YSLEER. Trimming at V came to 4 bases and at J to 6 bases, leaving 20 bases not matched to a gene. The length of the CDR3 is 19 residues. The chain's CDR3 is CASSRGPGQPLTSDEKLFF. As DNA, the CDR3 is TGCGCCAGCAGCCGGGGACCGGGACAGCCTCTAACCTCCGATGAAAAACTGTTTTTT.

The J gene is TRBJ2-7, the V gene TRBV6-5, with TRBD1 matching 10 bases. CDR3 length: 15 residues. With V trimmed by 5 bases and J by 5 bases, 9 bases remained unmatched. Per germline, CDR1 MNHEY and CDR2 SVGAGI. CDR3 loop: CASSIGGQGPHEQYF. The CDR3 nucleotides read TGTGCCAGCAGTATAGGGGGACAGGGGCCCCACGAGCAGTACTTC.

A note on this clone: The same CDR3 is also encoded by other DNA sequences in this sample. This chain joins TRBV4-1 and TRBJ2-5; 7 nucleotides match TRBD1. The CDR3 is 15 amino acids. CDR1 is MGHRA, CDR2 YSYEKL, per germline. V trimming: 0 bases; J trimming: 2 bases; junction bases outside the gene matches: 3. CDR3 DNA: TGCGCCAGCAGCCAAGACGGGACAGTGCAAGAGACCCAGTACTTC. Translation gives CASSQDGTVQETQYF.

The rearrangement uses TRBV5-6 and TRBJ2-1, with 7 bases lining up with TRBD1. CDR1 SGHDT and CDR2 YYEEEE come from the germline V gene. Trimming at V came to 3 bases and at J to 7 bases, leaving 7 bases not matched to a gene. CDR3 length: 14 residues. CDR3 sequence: CASSSDRELNEQFF. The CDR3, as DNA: TGTGCCAGCAGCTCCGACAGGGAATTAAATGAGCAGTTCTTC.

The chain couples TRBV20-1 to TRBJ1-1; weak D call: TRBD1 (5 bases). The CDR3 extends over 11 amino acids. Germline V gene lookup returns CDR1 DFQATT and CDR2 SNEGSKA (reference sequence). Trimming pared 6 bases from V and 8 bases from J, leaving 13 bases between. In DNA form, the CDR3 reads TGCAGTGCCAGCCAGGGCACCGAAGCTTTCTTT. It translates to CSASQGTEAFF.

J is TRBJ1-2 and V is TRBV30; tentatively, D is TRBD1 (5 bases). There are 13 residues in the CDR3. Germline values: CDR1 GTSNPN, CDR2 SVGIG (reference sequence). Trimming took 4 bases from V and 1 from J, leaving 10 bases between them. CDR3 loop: CAWKGVINYGYTF. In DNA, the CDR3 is TGTGCCTGGAAAGGGGTTATTAACTATGGCTACACCTTC.

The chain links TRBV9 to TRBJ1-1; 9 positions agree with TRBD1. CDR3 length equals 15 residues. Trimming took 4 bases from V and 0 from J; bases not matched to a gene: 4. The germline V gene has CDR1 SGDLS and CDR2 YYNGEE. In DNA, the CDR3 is TGTGCCAGCAGCCCGACAGGGGGGATGAACACTGAAGCTTTCTTT. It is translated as CASSPTGGMNTEAFF. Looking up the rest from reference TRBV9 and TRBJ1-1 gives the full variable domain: DSGVTQTPKHLITATGQRVTLRCSPRSGDLSVYWYQQSLDQGLQFLIQYYNGEERAKGNILERFSAQQFPDLHSELNLSSLELGDSALYFCASSPTGGMNTEAFFGQGTRLTVV.

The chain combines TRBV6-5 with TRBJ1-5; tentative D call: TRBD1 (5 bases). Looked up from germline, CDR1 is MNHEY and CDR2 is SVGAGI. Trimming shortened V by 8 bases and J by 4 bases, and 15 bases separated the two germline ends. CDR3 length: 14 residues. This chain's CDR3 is CASQRLDNNQPQHF. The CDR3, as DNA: TGTGCCAGCCAACGGTTGGACAATAATCAGCCCCAGCATTTT.

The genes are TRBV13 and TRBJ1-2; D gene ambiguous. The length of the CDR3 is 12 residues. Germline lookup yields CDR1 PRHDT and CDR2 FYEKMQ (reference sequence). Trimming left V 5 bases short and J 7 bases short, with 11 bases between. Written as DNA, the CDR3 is TGTGCCAGCAGCCCTGAGGGTGGTGGCTACACCTTC. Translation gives CASSPEGGGYTF. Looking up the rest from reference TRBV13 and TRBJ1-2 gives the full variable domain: AAGVIQSPRHLIKEKRETATLKCYPIPRHDTVYWYQQGPGQDPQFLISFYEKMQSDKGSIPDRFSAQQFSDYHSELNMSSLELGDSALYFCASSPEGGGYTFGSGTRLTVV.

CDR3 nucleotide sequence: TGTGCCAGCAGCTTAGACGGACAGGAACAAGAGACCCAGTACTTC. It is translated as CASSLDGQEQETQYF. The V gene is TRBV11-2, the J gene TRBJ2-5; 7 positions agree with TRBD1. The germline gives CDR1 SGHAT, CDR2 FQNNGV. This CDR3 contains 15 residues. V lost 0 bases to trimming and J lost 2 bases; unmatched junction nucleotides: 3. The complete variable domain, with remaining parts taken from reference TRBV11-2 and TRBJ2-5, reads EAGVAQSPRYKIIEKRQSVAFWCNPISGHATLYWYQQILGQGPKLLIQFQNNGVVDDSQLPKDRFSAERLKGVDSTLKIQPAKLEDSAVYLCASSLDGQEQETQYFGPGTRLLVL.

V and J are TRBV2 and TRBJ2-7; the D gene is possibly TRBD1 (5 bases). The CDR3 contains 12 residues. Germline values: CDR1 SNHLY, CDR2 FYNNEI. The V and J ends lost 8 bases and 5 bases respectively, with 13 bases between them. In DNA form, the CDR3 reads TGTGCCAGCCGACAGTGGAGCAACGAGCAGTACTTC. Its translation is CASRQWSNEQYF.

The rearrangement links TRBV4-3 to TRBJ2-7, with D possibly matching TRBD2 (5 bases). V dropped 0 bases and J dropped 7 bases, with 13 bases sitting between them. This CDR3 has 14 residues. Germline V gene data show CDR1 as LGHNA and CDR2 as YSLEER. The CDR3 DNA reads TGCGCCAGCAGCCAAGAAACCGCCCGGGGAGAGCAGTACTTC. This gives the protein CASSQETARGEQYF.

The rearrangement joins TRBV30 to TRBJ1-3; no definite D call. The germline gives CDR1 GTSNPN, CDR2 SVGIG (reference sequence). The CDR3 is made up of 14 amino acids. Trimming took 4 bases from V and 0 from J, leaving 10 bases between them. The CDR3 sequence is CAWTSAFSGNTIYF. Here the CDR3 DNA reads TGTGCCTGGACCTCAGCGTTCTCTGGAAACACCATATATTTT.

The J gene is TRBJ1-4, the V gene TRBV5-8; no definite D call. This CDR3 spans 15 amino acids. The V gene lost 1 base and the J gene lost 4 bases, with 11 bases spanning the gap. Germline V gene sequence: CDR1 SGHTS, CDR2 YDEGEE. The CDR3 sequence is CASSLRGTNNEKLFF. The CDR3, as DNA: TGTGCCAGCAGCTTGCGGGGTACGAATAATGAAAAACTGTTTTTT.

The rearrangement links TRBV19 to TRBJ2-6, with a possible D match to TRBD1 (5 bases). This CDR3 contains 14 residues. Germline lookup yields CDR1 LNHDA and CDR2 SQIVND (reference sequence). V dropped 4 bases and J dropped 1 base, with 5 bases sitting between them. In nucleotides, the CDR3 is TGTGCCAGTAGTACAGGGTCTGGGGCCAACGTCCTGACTTTC. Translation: CASSTGSGANVLTF.

The chain's CDR3 is CASGPGQGTDTQYF. The DNA of the CDR3 is TGTGCTAGTGGTCCGGGACAGGGCACAGATACGCAGTATTTT. This chain uses TRBV12-5 with TRBJ2-3; 8 bases fit TRBD1. V was clipped by 5 bases and J by 1 base; unmatched bases: 2. There are 14 residues in the CDR3. CDR1 is LGHNT and CDR2 is FRNRAP in the germline V gene.

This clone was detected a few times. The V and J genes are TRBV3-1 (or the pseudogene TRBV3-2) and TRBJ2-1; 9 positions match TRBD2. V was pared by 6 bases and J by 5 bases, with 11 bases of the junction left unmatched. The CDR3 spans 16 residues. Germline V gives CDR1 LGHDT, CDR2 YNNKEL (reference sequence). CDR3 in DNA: TGTGCCAGCAGTACCGTGTGGCTAGCGGGGAACAATGAGCAGTTCTTC. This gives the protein CASSTVWLAGNNEQFF.

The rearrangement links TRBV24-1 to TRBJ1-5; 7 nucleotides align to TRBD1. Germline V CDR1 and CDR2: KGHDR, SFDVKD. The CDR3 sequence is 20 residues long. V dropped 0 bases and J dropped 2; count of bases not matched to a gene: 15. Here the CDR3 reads CATSDLVSSRDRRGNQPQHF. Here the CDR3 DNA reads TGTGCCACCAGTGATTTGGTATCGTCCAGGGACAGAAGAGGCAATCAGCCCCAGCATTTT.

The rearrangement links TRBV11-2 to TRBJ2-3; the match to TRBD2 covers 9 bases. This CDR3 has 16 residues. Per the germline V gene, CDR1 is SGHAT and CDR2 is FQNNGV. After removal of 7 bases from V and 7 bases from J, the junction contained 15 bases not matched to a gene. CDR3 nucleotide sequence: TGTGCCAGCACACCCCTAGCGGGGAAGGCATTGAATACGCAGTATTTT. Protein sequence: CASTPLAGKALNTQYF.

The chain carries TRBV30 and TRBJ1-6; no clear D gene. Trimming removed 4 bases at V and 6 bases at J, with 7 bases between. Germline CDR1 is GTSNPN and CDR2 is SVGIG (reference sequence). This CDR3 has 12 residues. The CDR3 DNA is TGTGCCTGGAATCGTGTTAATTCACCCCTCCACTTT. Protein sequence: CAWNRVNSPLHF. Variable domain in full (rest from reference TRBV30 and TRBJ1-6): SQTIHQWPATLVQPVGSPLSLECTVEGTSNPNLYWYRQAAGRGLQLLFYSVGIGQISSEVPQNLSASRPQDRQFILSSKKLLLSDSGFYLCAWNRVNSPLHFGNGTRLTVT.

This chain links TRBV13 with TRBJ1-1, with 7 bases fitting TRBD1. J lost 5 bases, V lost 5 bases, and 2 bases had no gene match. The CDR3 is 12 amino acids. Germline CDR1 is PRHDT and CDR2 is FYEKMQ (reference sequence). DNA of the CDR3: TGTGCCAGCAGCCCGGGACAGACTGAAGCTTTCTTT. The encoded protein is CASSPGQTEAFF.

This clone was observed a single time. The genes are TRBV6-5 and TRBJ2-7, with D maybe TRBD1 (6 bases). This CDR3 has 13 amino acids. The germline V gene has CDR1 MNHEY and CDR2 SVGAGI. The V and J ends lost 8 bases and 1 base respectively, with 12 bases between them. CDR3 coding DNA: TGTGCCAGCCGGACAGCCCAGTCCTACGAGCAGTACTTC. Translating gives CASRTAQSYEQYF.

The CDR3 sequence is CASSPGLAGARSSYNEQFF. The CDR3 DNA follows: TGTGCCAGCAGCCCGGGACTAGCGGGGGCCCGAAGCTCCTACAATGAGCAGTTCTTC. The chain uses TRBV5-4 and TRBJ2-1, with TRBD2 identical over 14 bases. The germline CDR1 and CDR2 sequences are SGHNT and YYREEE (reference sequence). The CDR3 contains 19 residues. Trimming cost V 4 bases and J 0 bases; bases outside gene matches: 9. Full variable domain (outside the CDR3, taken from reference TRBV5-4 and TRBJ2-1): ETGVTQSPTHLIKTRGQQVTLRCSSQSGHNTVSWYQQALGQGPQFIFQYYREEENGRGNFPPRFSGLQFPNYSSELNVNALELDDSALYLCASSPGLAGARSSYNEQFFGPGTRLTVL.

The CDR3 here is CASSVRKGAKSYEQYF. DNA of the CDR3: TGTGCCAGCAGCGTCCGGAAGGGGGCGAAGTCCTACGAGCAGTACTTC. The chain is built from TRBV9 and TRBJ2-7, with 7 bases matching TRBD1. Germline-derived CDR1 and CDR2 are SGDLS and YYNGEE. After removal of 2 bases from V and 1 base from J, the junction contained 9 bases not matched to a gene. This CDR3 is 16 amino acids long.

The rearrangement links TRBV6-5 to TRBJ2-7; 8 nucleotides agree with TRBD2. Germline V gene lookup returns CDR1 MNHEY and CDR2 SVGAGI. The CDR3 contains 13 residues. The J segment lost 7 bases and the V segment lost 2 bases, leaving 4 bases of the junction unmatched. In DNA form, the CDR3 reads TGTGCCAGCAGTTACAGCGGGGGCAGGGAGCAGTACTTC. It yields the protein CASSYSGGREQYF.

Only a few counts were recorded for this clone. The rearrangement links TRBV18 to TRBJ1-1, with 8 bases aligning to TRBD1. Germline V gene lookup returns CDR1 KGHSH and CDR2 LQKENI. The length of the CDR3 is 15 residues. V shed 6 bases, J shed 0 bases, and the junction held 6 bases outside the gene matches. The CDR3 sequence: CASSPQGALNTEAFF. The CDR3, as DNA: TGTGCCAGCTCGCCCCAGGGGGCCTTGAACACTGAAGCTTTCTTT.